Shown below are 8 T cell receptor beta chains from a single sample sequenced in a study of early T cells in non-severe SARS-CoV-2 infection. TCRdb re-called the 5' RACE reads through MiXCR, storing one row per CDR3 protein. The table includes 50,000 to 65,000 distinct CDR3 sequences, approximately 10% detected once. Sequencing was done on a sample of whole blood. The receptors were gathered from an adult who was a healthcare worker with PCR-confirmed SARS-CoV-2 infection or an uninfected control (not recorded which).

This clonotype was counted many times. The CDR3 spells CASSLAGGYTSYNEQFF. The CDR3 coding sequence is TGTGCCAGCAGCTTAGCGGGGGGCTACACGTCCTACAATGAGCAGTTCTTC. The rearrangement links TRBV7-2 to TRBJ2-1; the D gene could be TRBD1 or TRBD2 (6 bases each). Germline V gene sequence: CDR1 SGHTA, CDR2 FQGNSA. The V and J ends lost 0 bases and 1 base respectively, with 13 bases between them. The CDR3 has 17 amino acids. The entire variable domain, with the rest obtained from reference TRBV7-2 and TRBJ2-1, is as follows: GAGVSQSPSNKVTEKGKDVELRCDPISGHTALYWYRQSLGQGLEFLIYFQGNSAPDKSGLPSDRFSAERTGGSVSTLTIQRTQQEDSAVYLCASSLAGGYTSYNEQFFGPGTRLTVL.

This clonotype has a count of ten or more. The V and J genes are TRBV3-1 and TRBJ2-1; D is unclear. This CDR3 is 16 amino acids long. Germline V gene lookup returns CDR1 LGHDT and CDR2 YNNKEL (reference sequence). V lost 0 bases, J lost 8 bases, and 17 bases lay in between. CDR3 bases: TGTGCCAGCAGCCAAGACAAAGCCGTTAGGGTGGATGAGCAGTTCTTC. Amino acids: CASSQDKAVRVDEQFF.

This clonotype was detected ten times or more. This chain uses TRBV29-1 with TRBJ2-2; no firm D call. Germline V gene lookup returns CDR1 SQVTM and CDR2 ANQGSEA. CDR3 length: 13 amino acids. Trimming took 8 bases from V and 0 from J, leaving 10 bases between them. CDR3 DNA sequence: TGCAGCACGTCAGGCGCGAACACCGGGGAGCTGTTTTTT. Translating it yields CSTSGANTGELFF.

The V gene is TRBV6-6, the J gene TRBJ2-7; tentatively, D is TRBD2 (7 bases). CDR1 is MNHNY, CDR2 SVGAGI, per germline (reference sequence). Trimming cost V 0 bases and J 9 bases, with 18 bases left between them. This CDR3 has 15 residues. This CDR3 reads CASSYSTGGMGVQYF. The CDR3, as DNA: TGTGCCAGCAGTTACTCGACGGGGGGCATGGGCGTGCAGTACTTC.

This clonotype was observed a few times. In DNA, the CDR3 is TGTGCCAGCCGCCAGGAGGGTCAAGATACGCAGTATTTT. Protein: CASRQEGQDTQYF. J is TRBJ2-3 and V is TRBV11-2, with D possibly being TRBD2 (6 bases). The CDR3 totals 13 residues. Trimming pared 8 bases from V and 5 bases from J, leaving 14 bases between. Germline V gene data show CDR1 as SGHAT and CDR2 as FQNNGV.

This clonotype was observed many times. The rearrangement uses TRBV7-6 and TRBJ2-7, with 7 bases fitting TRBD2. Per germline, CDR1 SGHVS and CDR2 FNYEAQ. This CDR3 is built from 15 residues. V gave up 5 bases and J gave up 1 base; unmatched junction bases: 8. CDR3 amino acids: CASSPALAESYEQYF. The CDR3 region has the DNA TGTGCCAGCAGCCCAGCGCTAGCGGAATCCTACGAGCAGTACTTC.

This clonotype was recorded at least ten times. V usage is TRBV7-9 and J usage is TRBJ2-1; D ambiguous. From germline, CDR1 is SEHNR and CDR2 FQNEAQ (reference sequence). The germline V and J ends were trimmed by 0 bases and 6 bases, with 12 bases remaining between them. The CDR3 extends over 15 amino acids. CDR3 sequence (DNA): TGTGCCAGCAGCTTAGCCGGGTTCGGCGGCAATGAGCAGTTCTTC. Translated: CASSLAGFGGNEQFF. Full variable domain (remainder filled in from reference TRBV7-9 and TRBJ2-1): DTGVSQNPRHKITKRGQNVTFRCDPISEHNRLYWYRQTLGQGPEFLTYFQNEAQLEKSRLLSDRFSAERPKGSFSTLEIQRTEQGDSAMYLCASSLAGFGGNEQFFGPGTRLTVL.

At least ten counts were recorded for this clonotype. The V gene is TRBV2, the J gene TRBJ1-1, with D hard to call. Trimming took 4 bases from V and 0 from J, leaving 12 bases between them. CDR1 SNHLY and CDR2 FYNNEI come from the germline V gene. The CDR3 runs to 15 residues. CDR3 sequence (DNA): TGTGCCAGCAGTGCCCAACCCCAAATGAACACTGAAGCTTTCTTT. It is translated as CASSAQPQMNTEAFF.